This T cell receptor beta chain was captured in a study of T cell repertoires in cytomegalovirus infection (dated by TCRdb to about 2019). Context from the whole study: Peptide stimulations targeted recently identified HLA-C-restricted CMV epitopes, whose presentation resists viral immunomodulation, together with well-studied HLA-B-restricted epitopes. Donor HLA type was relevant to the analysis, as public TCR beta signatures indicated carriage of CMV infection together with the matching HLA type. The investigation overall reported the following: The ex vivo response was dominated by HLA-C-restricted CMV-specific TCR beta clonotypes, which also provided the single most frequent clonotype in two of eight donors. In both this cohort and an independent cohort of under 450 donors, the cumulative frequency of public TCR beta family members distinguished carriers of CMV infection plus the relevant HLA type.

The meaning of the sample's treatment or condition label: in vitro stimulation with specific CMV peptide epitopes to enrich CMV-specific T cells. V loses 2 bases of germline sequence and J loses 4 bases, and the interval between the two ends is 11 bases. Including cysteine and phenylalanine, the CDR3 has 14 amino acids. Left in the record is the CDR3 DNA by itself, 42 bases read in frame from the first base. The CDR1 and CDR2 encoded by the germline V gene are SGHAT and FQNNGV. The sample holds a few counts of this clonotype. The antigen this receptor binds is unknown. One base away there is no much larger clone; base qualities are not given. The run used an Illumina HiSeq 1500. TCRdb cleaned the public reads at Q25 with fastp, built clones with MiXCR and kept in-frame beta chains. Rows with one shared CDR3 protein collapse into an entry with the most common genes and DNA. Here the sample has 150,000 to 200,000 distinct CDR3 sequences; less than 25% occur a single time. The ten largest clonotypes hold under 30% of the sample.

The material sequenced was CD8+ T cells from cultured PBMCs, taken from culture after CMV antigen stimulation. The chain uses TRBV11-2 and TRBJ1-1, and TRBD1 may be the D gene, going by 6 matching bases. This TCR came from a human donor in good health (CMV status not recorded). Some clones in this sample may be carry-over from other donors' samples. CDR3 reads: CASSLLGGATEAFF. The DNA sequence is given as TGTGCCAGCAGCTTATTGGGGGGGGCCACTGAAGCTTTCTTT. With the portions outside the CDR3 filled from the reference TRBV11-2 and TRBJ1-1 genes, the complete variable region becomes EAGVAQSPRYKIIEKRQSVAFWCNPISGHATLYWYQQILGQGPKLLIQFQNNGVVDDSQLPKDRFSAERLKGVDSTLKIQPAKLEDSAVYLCASSLLGGATEAFFGQGTRLTVV.